This T cell receptor beta chain was identified in a study of pediatric ulcerative colitis. The data were produced by immunoSEQ multiplex PCR, yet TCRdb's version contains in-frame clones alone and is incomplete. The sample has over 45,000 clones, more than 60% seen once; the top ten hold 3.5% to 4.5%. Findings and caveats of the study: Blood-rectal clonal overlap within each person was significantly higher in ulcerative colitis patients than controls.

During colonoscopy, one to two rectal pinch biopsies were collected. The CDR3 spans 15 residues. CDR1 and CDR2 (germline): MDHEN, SYDVKM. The V segment lost 3 bases and the J segment 2 bases; nucleotides outside the gene matches: 6. This clone has only a few counts. Its antigen is undetermined. This TCR was sampled from a girl aged 10-17 years with moderate ulcerative colitis. Sequences were obtained from gut tissue. V usage is TRBV28 and J usage is TRBJ1-2; 7 nucleotides agree with TRBD1. Here the CDR3 reads CASSFAGQINYGYTF. DNA for the CDR3: TGTGCCAGCAGTTTCGCGGGACAGATAAACTATGGCTACACCTTC.